This entry describes one T cell receptor beta chain. The data originate from a study of blood T cell repertoires in COVID-19. For the study at large: Some COVID-19 samples were acute and others convalescent; all came from the United States, Italy and Spain. Nucleic acid was either cDNA or gDNA, and it came from T cells, B-cell-depleted T cells, or PBMCs.

Per the study methods: From reference gene primer amplification, estimates of nucleated cell counts were derived. Profiled with immunoSEQ multiplex PCR; TCRdb holds only in-frame clones, not every one. The V and J calls and clone size come from that table; D and trimming were worked out from the DNA. The sample gives around 73,000 clones, 80% to 85% of which show up once; approximately 29% is in the top ten. Germline V lookup: CDR1 MNHEY, CDR2 SMNVEV (reference sequence). The V gene lost 6 bases and the J gene lost 5 bases, with 14 bases spanning the gap. There are 14 residues in the CDR3. V and J are TRBV27 and TRBJ2-1, with D possibly being TRBD1 (6 bases). The origin of this receptor is a human donor in a cohort sampled during active COVID-19. The specimen was peripheral blood. CDR3 sequence: CASRQGHVNNEQFF. CDR3 nucleotides: TGTGCCAGCAGGCAGGGACACGTCAACAATGAGCAGTTCTTC.